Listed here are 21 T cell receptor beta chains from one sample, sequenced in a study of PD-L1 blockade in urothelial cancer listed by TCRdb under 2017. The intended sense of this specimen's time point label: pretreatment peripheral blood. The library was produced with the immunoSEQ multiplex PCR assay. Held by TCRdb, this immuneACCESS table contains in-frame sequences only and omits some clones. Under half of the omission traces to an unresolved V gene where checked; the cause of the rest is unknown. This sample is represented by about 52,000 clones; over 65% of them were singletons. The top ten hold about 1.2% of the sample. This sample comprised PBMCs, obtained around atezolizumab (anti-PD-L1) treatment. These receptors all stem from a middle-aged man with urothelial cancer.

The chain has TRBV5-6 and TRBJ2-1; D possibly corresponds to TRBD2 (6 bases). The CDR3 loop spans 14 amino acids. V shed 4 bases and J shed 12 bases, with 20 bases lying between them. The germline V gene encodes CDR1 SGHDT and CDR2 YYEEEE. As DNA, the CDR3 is TGTGCCAGCAGCGGTACCCCTATGAGGGAGGTGCAGTTCTTC. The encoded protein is CASSGTPMREVQFF.

The DNA of the CDR3 is TGCAGCGTTAGCCATGGGAACACTGAAGCTTTCTTT. It codes for CSVSHGNTEAFF. The rearrangement uses TRBV29-1 and TRBJ1-1; D unclear. The CDR3 spans 12 residues. V shed 5 bases and J shed 1 base, with 8 bases lying between them. Germline-derived CDR1 and CDR2 are SQVTM and ANQGSEA.

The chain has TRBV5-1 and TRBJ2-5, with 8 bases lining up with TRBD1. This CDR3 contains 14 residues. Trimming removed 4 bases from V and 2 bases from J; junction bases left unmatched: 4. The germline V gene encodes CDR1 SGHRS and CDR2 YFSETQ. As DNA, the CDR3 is TGCGCCAGCAGCCTCAGGGGGCTTCAAGAGACCCAGTACTTC. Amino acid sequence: CASSLRGLQETQYF.

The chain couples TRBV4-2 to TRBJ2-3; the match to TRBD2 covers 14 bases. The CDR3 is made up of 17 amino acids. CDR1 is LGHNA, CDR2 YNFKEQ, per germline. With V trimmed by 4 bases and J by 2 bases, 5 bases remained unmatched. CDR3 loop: CASSLGLAGGITDTQYF. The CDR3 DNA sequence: TGTGCCAGCAGCCTAGGACTAGCGGGAGGAATCACAGATACGCAGTATTTT.

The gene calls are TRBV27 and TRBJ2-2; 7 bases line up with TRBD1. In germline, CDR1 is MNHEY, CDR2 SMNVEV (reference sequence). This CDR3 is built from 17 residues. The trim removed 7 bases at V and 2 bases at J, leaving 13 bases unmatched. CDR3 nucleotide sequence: TGTGCCAGCAACCAAGAGGGGGCCGTCCAAAACACCGGGGAGCTGTTTTTT. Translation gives CASNQEGAVQNTGELFF.

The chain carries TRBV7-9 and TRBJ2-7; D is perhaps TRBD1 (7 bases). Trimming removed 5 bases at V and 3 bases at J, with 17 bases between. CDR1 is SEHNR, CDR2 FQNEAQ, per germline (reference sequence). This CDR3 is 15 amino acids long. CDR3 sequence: CASSPPGGQNYEQYF. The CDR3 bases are TGTGCCAGCAGCCCCCCAGGGGGGCAGAACTACGAGCAGTACTTC.

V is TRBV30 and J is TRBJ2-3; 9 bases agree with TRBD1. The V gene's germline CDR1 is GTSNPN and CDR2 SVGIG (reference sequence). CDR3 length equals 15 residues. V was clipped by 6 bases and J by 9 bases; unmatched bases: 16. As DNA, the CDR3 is TGTGCCTGCACGTCACCCGGACAGGGGCGAGGGACGCAGTATTTT. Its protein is CACTSPGQGRGTQYF.

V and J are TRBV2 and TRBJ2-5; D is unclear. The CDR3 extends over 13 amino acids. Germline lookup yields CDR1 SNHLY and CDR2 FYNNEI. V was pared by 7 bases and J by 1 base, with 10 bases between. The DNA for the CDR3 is TGTGCCAGCAACCCGACTTTCCAAGAGACCCAGTACTTC. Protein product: CASNPTFQETQYF.

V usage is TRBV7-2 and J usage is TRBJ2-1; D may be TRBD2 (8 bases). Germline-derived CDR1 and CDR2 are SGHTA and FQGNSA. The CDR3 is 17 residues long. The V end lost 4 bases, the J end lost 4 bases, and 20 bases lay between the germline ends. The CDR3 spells CASSSSSGPGGYNEQFF. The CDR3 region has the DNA TGTGCCAGCAGCTCCTCTAGCGGGCCAGGGGGTTACAATGAGCAGTTCTTC.

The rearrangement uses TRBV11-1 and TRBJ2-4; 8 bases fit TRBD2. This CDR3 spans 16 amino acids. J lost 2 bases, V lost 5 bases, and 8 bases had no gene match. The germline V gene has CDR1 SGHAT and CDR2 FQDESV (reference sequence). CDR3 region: CASSATGGRPKNIQYF. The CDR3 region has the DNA TGTGCCAGCAGCGCTACGGGGGGGCGGCCCAAAAACATTCAGTACTTC.

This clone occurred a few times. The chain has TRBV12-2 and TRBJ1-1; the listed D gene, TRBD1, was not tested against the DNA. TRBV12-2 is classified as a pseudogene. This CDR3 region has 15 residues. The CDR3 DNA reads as TGTGCAAGTCGCTTAGATGGACAGGGGAACACTGAAGCTTTCTTT. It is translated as CASRLDGQGNTEAFF.

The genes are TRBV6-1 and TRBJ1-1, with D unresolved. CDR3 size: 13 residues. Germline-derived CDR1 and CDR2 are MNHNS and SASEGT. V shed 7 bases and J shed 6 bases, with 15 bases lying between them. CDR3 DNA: TGTGCCAGCATGGACGGGGATAGGGCTGAAGCTTTCTTT. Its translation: CASMDGDRAEAFF.

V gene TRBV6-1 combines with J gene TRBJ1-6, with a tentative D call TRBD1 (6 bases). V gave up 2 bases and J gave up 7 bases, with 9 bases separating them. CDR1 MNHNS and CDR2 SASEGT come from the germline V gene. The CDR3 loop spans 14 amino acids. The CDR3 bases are TGTGCCAGCAGTGAAAAACAGGGAAATTCACCCCTCCACTTT. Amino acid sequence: CASSEKQGNSPLHF.

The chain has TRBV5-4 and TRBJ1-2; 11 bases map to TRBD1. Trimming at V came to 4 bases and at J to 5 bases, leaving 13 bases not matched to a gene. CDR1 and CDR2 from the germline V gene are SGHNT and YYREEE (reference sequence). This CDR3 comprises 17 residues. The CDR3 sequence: CASSGGQGAILGYGYTF. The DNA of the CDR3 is TGTGCCAGCAGCGGAGGACAGGGGGCGATTCTTGGGTATGGCTACACCTTC.

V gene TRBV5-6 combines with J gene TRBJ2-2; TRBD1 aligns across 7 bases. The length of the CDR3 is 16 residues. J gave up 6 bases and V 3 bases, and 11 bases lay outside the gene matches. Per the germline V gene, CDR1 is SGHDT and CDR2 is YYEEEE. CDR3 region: CASSSPTGKGAGELFF. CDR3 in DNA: TGTGCCAGCAGCTCCCCGACAGGGAAGGGGGCCGGGGAGCTGTTTTTT.

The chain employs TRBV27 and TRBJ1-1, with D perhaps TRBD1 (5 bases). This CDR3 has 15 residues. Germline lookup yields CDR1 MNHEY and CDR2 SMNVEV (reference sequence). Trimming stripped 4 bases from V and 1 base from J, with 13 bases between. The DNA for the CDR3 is TGTGCCAGCAGTTCCCAGACAGAAACGAACACTGAAGCTTTCTTT. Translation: CASSSQTETNTEAFF.

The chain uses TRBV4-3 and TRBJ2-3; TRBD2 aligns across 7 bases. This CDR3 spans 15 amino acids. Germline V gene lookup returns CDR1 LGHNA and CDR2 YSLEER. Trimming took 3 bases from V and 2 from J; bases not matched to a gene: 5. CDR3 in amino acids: CASSQDLAATDTQYF. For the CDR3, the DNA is TGCGCCAGCAGCCAGGACCTAGCGGCCACAGATACGCAGTATTTT.

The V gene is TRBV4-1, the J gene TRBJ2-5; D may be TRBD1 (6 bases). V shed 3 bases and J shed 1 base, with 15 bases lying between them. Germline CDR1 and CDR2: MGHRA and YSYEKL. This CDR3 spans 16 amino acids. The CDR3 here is CASSHSGALPQETQYF. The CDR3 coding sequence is TGCGCCAGCAGCCACTCAGGGGCGCTACCCCAAGAGACCCAGTACTTC.

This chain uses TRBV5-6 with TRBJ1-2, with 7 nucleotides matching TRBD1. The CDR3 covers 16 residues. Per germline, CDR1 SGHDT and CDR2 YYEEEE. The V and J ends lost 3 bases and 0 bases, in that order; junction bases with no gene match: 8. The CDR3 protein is CASSSNTDRPNYGYTF. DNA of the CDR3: TGTGCCAGCAGCTCCAACACGGACAGGCCTAACTATGGCTACACCTTC.

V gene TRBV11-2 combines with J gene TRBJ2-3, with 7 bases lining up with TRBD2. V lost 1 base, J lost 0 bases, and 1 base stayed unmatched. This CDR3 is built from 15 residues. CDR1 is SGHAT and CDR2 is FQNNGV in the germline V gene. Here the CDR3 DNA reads TGTGCCAGCAGCTTAGCGGGAGGAAGCACAGATACGCAGTATTTT. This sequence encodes CASSLAGGSTDTQYF.

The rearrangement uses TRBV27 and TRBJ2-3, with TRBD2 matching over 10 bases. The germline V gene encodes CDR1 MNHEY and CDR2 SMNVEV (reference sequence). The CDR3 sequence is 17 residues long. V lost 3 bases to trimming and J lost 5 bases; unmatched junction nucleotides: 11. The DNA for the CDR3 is TGTGCCAGCAGTTTTAGCGGGAGGTCAGGAGGCGTAGATACGCAGTATTTT. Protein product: CASSFSGRSGGVDTQYF.